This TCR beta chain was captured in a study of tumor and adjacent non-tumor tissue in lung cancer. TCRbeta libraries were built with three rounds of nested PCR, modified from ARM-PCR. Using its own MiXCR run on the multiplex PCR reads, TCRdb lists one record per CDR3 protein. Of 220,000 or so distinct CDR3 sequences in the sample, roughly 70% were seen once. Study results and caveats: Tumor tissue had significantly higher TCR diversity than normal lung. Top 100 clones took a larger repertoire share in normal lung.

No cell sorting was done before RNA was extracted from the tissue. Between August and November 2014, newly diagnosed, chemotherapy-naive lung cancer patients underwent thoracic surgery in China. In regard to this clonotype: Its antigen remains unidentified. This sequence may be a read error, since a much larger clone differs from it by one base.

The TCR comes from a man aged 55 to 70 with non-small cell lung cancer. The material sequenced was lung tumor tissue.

CDR3 region: CSVLHTGTGDGCTF. CDR3 in DNA: TGCAGCGTTCTCCACACCGGGACAGGGGATGGCTGCACCTTC. This chain uses TRBV29-1 with TRBJ1-2; 10 bases are a match to TRBD1. Germline CDR1 reads SQVTM; CDR2 reads ANQGSEA. This CDR3 is built from 14 residues. Variable domain in full (rest from reference TRBV29-1 and TRBJ1-2): SAVISQKPSRDICQRGTSLTIQCQVDSQVTMMFWYRQQPGQSLTLIATANQGSEATYESGFVIDKFPISRPNLTFSTLTVSNMSPEDSSIYLCSVLHTGTGDGCTFGSGTRLTVV.